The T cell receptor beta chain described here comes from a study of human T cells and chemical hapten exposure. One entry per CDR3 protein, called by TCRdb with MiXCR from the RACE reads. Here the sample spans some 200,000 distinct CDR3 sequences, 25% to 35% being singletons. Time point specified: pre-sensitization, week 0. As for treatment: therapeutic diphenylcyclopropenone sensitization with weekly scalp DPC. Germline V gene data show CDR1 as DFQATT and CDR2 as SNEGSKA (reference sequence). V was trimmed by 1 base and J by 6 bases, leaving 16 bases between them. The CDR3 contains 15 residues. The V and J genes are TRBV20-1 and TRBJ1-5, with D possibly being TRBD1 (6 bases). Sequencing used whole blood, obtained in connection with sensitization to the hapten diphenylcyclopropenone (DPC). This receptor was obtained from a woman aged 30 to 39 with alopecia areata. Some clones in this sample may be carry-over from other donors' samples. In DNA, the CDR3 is TGCAGTGCTAGAGCAAGAAAACAGGGCATTCAGCCCCAGCATTTT. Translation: CSARARKQGIQPQHF.